This T cell receptor beta chain originates from a study of cytomegalovirus exposure and HLA in healthy donors. General observations from the study: Further analysis, carried out later, found HLA-associated TCR beta chains more clonally expanded than equally common other chains. It emerged from a later analysis that several of the most significant clusters appeared to be linked to common viral pathogens. The authors confirmed in vitro that a few CMV-associated chains were specific for CMV antigens. The authors later found most CMV-associated TCR beta chains appeared HLA-restricted.

In germline, CDR1 is SEHNR, CDR2 FQNEAQ (reference sequence). With 2 bases clipped from V and 11 bases from J, the junction kept 12 bases outside the gene matches. The CDR3 loop spans 16 amino acids. About this clone: The antigen is not known.

Primers included in the PCR were 60 Vbeta and 13 Jbeta primers. TCRdb's copy holds only in-frame clones and misses some; the assay was immunoSEQ multiplex PCR. Of approximately 130,000 clones in the sample, approximately 83% were seen once. The source of this sequence is a girl aged 2 to 10 in good health and CMV-seronegative. The chain carries TRBV7-9 and TRBJ2-3; 11 bases line up with TRBD2. The sample comprised PBMCs. The chain's CDR3 is CASSLPGLADKVGQYF. The CDR3 coding sequence is TGTGCCAGCAGCTTACCGGGACTAGCGGACAAAGTGGGGCAGTATTTT.